This T cell receptor beta chain was identified during a study of shared clonotypes between healthy human individuals. The study's findings and limits: Clonotype sharing among donors likely depends on sequencing depth. Blood was the sole source, and tissue repertoires probably differ.

CD8 cells classed as naive were CD45RO-negative and positively selected for CCR7, excluding terminally differentiated effector memory CD45RA+ cells. All donors were healthy HIV-negative adults lacking recent acute infections or vaccinations. Concerning this clone: Its antigen is not identified.

Germline CDR1 and CDR2: MNHEY and SMNVEV (reference sequence). V lost 1 base to trimming and J lost 4 bases, with 6 bases between them. This CDR3 is built from 13 residues. The run depth of the assay was deep. Method: immunoSEQ multiplex PCR; TCRdb's copy keeps in-frame clones and lacks some. The sample records hundreds of thousands of clones, around 95% being singletons. The chain employs TRBV27 and TRBJ2-3; D remains ambiguous. Material: naive CD8+ T cells sorted from blood. The clonotype comes from a woman between 25 and 40 years old in good health. The CDR3 spells CASSLLGSDTQYF. DNA for the CDR3: TGTGCCAGCAGTTTATTAGGATCAGATACGCAGTATTTT.